The 10 T cell receptor beta chains in this list originate from one sample, sequenced in a study of blood T cell repertoires in COVID-19. Data came from immunoSEQ multiplex PCR; TCRdb stores just in-frame clones and leaves some out. The table shows fewer than 85,000 clones, with about 90% occurring only once. The sample consisted of peripheral blood. Source of these receptors: a human donor in a cohort sampled during active COVID-19.

This chain uses TRBV27 with TRBJ2-7, with TRBD2 matching over 7 bases. With V trimmed by 6 bases and J by 1 base, 18 bases remained unmatched. The CDR3 runs to 18 residues. In germline, CDR1 is MNHEY, CDR2 SMNVEV (reference sequence). CDR3 sequence reads: CASSPLVFKRDTSYEQYF. CDR3 DNA: TGTGCCAGCAGCCCTCTAGTTTTTAAGCGGGATACATCCTACGAGCAGTACTTC.

The chain's CDR3 is CASSLGQGDNSPLHF. The DNA for the CDR3 is TGCGCCAGCAGCTTGGGACAGGGAGATAATTCACCCCTCCACTTT. The chain combines TRBV5-1 with TRBJ1-6; 7 nucleotides agree with TRBD1. Germline V gene sequence: CDR1 SGHRS, CDR2 YFSETQ. The V gene end was trimmed by 0 bases and the J gene end by 5 bases; junction bases not matched to a gene: 2. The CDR3 totals 15 residues.

V and J are TRBV12-3 or TRBV12-4 and TRBJ1-5; D remains ambiguous. Deletions cut 6 bases from V and 1 base from J, with 7 bases between. The CDR3 length is 13 residues. In DNA form, the CDR3 reads TGTGCCAGCAGCTATGTAAGCAATCAGCCCCAGCATTTT. It translates to CASSYVSNQPQHF.

In its sample, this clone was seen a few times. The rearrangement joins TRBV18 to TRBJ2-7; 7 bases agree with TRBD1. The CDR3 totals 15 residues. CDR1 KGHSH and CDR2 LQKENI come from the germline V gene. J lost 3 bases, V lost 0 bases, and 5 bases had no gene match. This CDR3 is CASSPPGQTYYEQYF. CDR3 nucleotides: TGTGCCAGCTCACCACCGGGACAGACATACTACGAGCAGTACTTC.

The rearrangement uses TRBV7-2 and TRBJ1-6; D is possibly TRBD1 (6 bases). The V gene's germline CDR1 is SGHTA and CDR2 FQGNSA. The V gene lost 4 bases and the J gene lost 10 bases, with 14 bases spanning the gap. CDR3 length: 14 residues. Here the CDR3 reads CASSSPSGGSPLHF. CDR3 DNA: TGTGCCAGCAGCTCCCCGAGCGGGGGCTCACCCCTCCACTTT. The full variable domain, completed using reference TRBV7-2 and TRBJ1-6, is GAGVSQSPSNKVTEKGKDVELRCDPISGHTALYWYRQSLGQGLEFLIYFQGNSAPDKSGLPSDRFSAERTGGSVSTLTIQRTQQEDSAVYLCASSSPSGGSPLHFGNGTRLTVT.

The chain joins TRBV4-1 to TRBJ1-1; 10 positions agree with TRBD1. The J segment lost 2 bases and the V segment lost 6 bases, leaving 6 bases of the junction unmatched. This CDR3 comprises 15 residues. Germline V gives CDR1 MGHRA, CDR2 YSYEKL. CDR3 region: CASSRRDRGNTEAFF. DNA for the CDR3: TGCGCCAGCAGTAGGAGGGACAGGGGTAACACTGAAGCTTTCTTT.

The chain recombines TRBV6-5 with TRBJ2-7, with 10 bases matching TRBD1. Per the germline V gene, CDR1 is MNHEY and CDR2 is SVGAGI. This CDR3 is built from 14 residues. Trimming took 6 bases from V and 4 from J; bases not matched to a gene: 6. The CDR3 protein is CASSQTGGRYEQYF. CDR3 coding DNA: TGTGCCAGCAGCCAGACAGGGGGCAGGTACGAGCAGTACTTC.

V gene TRBV5-1 combines with J gene TRBJ1-2, with TRBD1 identical over 11 bases. This CDR3 has 17 amino acids. V dropped 1 base and J dropped 1; count of bases not matched to a gene: 6. Germline assignment: CDR1 SGHRS and CDR2 YFSETQ. CDR3 amino acids: CASSLRTGGASNYGYTF. In DNA form, the CDR3 reads TGCGCCAGCAGCTTGCGGACAGGGGGCGCGAGTAACTATGGCTACACCTTC. The whole variable domain, filled in from reference TRBV5-1 and TRBJ1-2, reads KAGVTQTPRYLIKTRGQQVTLSCSPISGHRSVSWYQQTPGQGLQFLFEYFSETQRNKGNFPGRFSGRQFSNSRSEMNVSTLELGDSALYLCASSLRTGGASNYGYTFGSGTRLTVV.

This clone is a singleton in its sample. This chain connects TRBV30 to TRBJ1-1, with 8 bases that match TRBD1. Unmatched junction bases numbered 8, after V lost 5 bases and J lost 0 bases. The CDR3 has 15 amino acids. The germline CDR1 and CDR2 sequences are GTSNPN and SVGIG (reference sequence). The CDR3 DNA sequence: TGTGCCTGGGACGGACAGGGTGTAATGAACACTGAAGCTTTCTTT. It yields the protein CAWDGQGVMNTEAFF.

This chain links TRBV5-4 with TRBJ2-3; D is perhaps TRBD1 (6 bases). CDR1 is SGHNT and CDR2 is YYREEE in the germline V gene (reference sequence). V was trimmed by 3 bases and J by 0 bases, leaving 11 bases between them. There are 15 residues in the CDR3. The CDR3 DNA sequence: TGTGCCAGCAGCTACCACGGACAGAGCACAGATACGCAGTATTTT. This translates into CASSYHGQSTDTQYF.